What follows are 4 T cell receptor beta chains derived from one specimen sequenced in a study of vaccination and CD4 T cells after COVID-19. The antigens these receptors bind are not known. As for treatment: roughly nine-day PBMC culture with coronavirus spike peptide pools or control peptides (ViraFEST assay). The collection of CD4+ T cells from the unexposed donor took place before the COVID-19 pandemic (2011-2018). The Oncomine TCR Beta short-read assay was applied to DNA of cultured CD4+ T cells. The genomic DNA was obtained from cultured CD4+ T cells by extraction with the QIAamp micro DNA kit. TCRdb ran MiXCR on the PCR reads and lists one entry per CDR3 protein. Among over 8,500 distinct CDR3 sequences listed, roughly 31% were seen once. Sample: CD4+ T cells from blood, cultured in vitro. The receptor set was obtained from a human donor in good health.

In this sample, this clonotype turned up a few times. The chain is built from TRBV21-1 and TRBJ1-5; the tabulated D call, TRBD1, remains unverified against the DNA. TRBV21-1 is tagged as a pseudogene. The CDR3 has 14 residues. The CDR3: CASNKLGQNQPQHF. CDR3 coding DNA: TGTGCCAGCAACAAACTGGGACAGAATCAGCCCCAGCATTTT.

About this clonotype: It may be a read error: a sequence one base away is much more abundant. The V and J genes are TRBV27 and TRBJ1-2, with D uncertain. This CDR3 contains 17 residues. Germline V CDR1 and CDR2: MNHEY, SMNVEV (reference sequence). CDR3 DNA: TGTACCAGCAGTTTCAGCCCGTCCTCAACCGCTAACTATGGCTACACCTTC. Amino acid sequence: CTSSFSPSSTANYGYTF.

The chain links TRBV6-1 to TRBJ2-1; possibly TRBD1 for D (5 bases). The CDR3 sequence is 15 residues long. Germline CDR1 and CDR2: MNHNS and SASEGT. Trimming took off 6 bases at V and 9 bases at J, with 21 bases between the two ends. CDR3 DNA: TGTGCCAGCAGCCCCACTTCTACTGGGGCCGGTGAGCAGTTCTTC. Amino acid sequence: CASSPTSTGAGEQFF.

Turning to this clonotype: One junction end disagrees with the germline gene, perhaps due to a read error. The chain couples TRBV7-7 to TRBJ2-3; D gene uncertain. The CDR3 runs to 13 residues. Per germline, CDR1 SSHAT and CDR2 FNYEAQ (reference sequence). CDR3 residues: CASSANLADTQYF. CDR3 nucleotides: TGTGCTAGCAGCGCTAACTTAGCAGATACGCAGTATTTT.